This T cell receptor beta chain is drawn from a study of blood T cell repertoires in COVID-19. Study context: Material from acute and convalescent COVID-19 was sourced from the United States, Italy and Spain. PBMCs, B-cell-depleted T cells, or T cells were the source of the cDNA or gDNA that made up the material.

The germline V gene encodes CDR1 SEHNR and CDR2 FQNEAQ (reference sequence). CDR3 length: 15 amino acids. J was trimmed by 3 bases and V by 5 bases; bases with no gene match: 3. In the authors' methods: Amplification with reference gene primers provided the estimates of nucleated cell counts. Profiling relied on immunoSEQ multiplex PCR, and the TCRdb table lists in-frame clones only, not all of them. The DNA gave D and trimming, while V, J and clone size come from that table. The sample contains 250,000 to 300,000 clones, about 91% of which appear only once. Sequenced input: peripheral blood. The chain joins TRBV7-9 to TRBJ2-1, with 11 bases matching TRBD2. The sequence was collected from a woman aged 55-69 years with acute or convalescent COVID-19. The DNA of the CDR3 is TGTGCCAGCAGCGCTACTAGCGGGAGCTACAATGAGCAGTTCTTC. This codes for CASSATSGSYNEQFF.